This record concerns one T cell receptor (beta chain) sequence. The protocol was immunoSEQ multiplex PCR, while the TCRdb copy is restricted to in-frame clones and leaves out a portion. This repertoire shows around 99,000 clones, 80% to 95% found once; its top ten account for roughly 3%. Between the trimmed V and J ends, which lost 5 bases and 4 bases, there was a span of 15 bases. The CDR3 has 13 residues. Germline CDR1 reads SQVTM; CDR2 reads ANQGSEA. This sample is drawn from a study of T cell changes during pregnancy in multiple sclerosis. The specimen comprised peripheral blood, sampled in the first trimester of pregnancy. This receptor was obtained from a female donor with multiple sclerosis, enrolled in a pregnancy study. The chain combines TRBV29-1 with TRBJ2-7; D perhaps matches TRBD1 (6 bases). Here the CDR3 DNA reads TGCAGCGTTTCCCAGGGAAGGGGGTACGAGCAGTACTTC. It codes for CSVSQGRGYEQYF.